This paragraph reports one TCR beta chain. The data originate from a study of beta chain features in type 1 diabetes. The study reverse transcribed the entire isolated RNA, so it sequenced expressed TCRB transcripts. Profiling relied on immunoSEQ multiplex PCR, and the TCRdb table lists in-frame clones only, not all of them. The sample has some 220,000 clones; roughly a tenth are singletons. The V gene lost 7 bases and the J gene lost 7 bases, with 11 bases spanning the gap. CDR1 is SGHRS, CDR2 YFSETQ, per germline. The CDR3 spans 11 residues. CD45RO/CCR7/CD25/CD127/CD95/CD27 staining was used to isolate CD4+ naive, central memory, regulatory and stem cell-like memory cells by sorting.

This receptor was taken from a man younger than 35 in good health. Sample: central memory CD4+ T cells from blood. The chain employs TRBV5-1 and TRBJ1-1, with D tentatively TRBD1 (5 bases). CDR3 amino acids: CASRSGLEAFF. In nucleotides, the CDR3 is TGCGCCAGCCGATCGGGACTTGAAGCTTTCTTT.